The next 20 T cell receptor beta chains were all read from a single sample in a study of T cells in Graves' hyperthyroidism and ophthalmopathy. Authors of the study amplified TCR beta CDR3 regions from RNA transcripts. RT-PCR in the first round (using the HTBI primer set) targeted the TCR CDR3. TCRdb passed the multiplex PCR reads through MiXCR, listing each CDR3 protein once. This sample has 500,000 to 600,000 distinct CDR3 sequences, with about 45% found just once. Sequencing input: peripheral blood or thyroid tissue (not recorded which). The source of these receptors is an adult woman with Graves' disease, either hyperthyroidism or ophthalmopathy (not recorded which).

The rearrangement uses TRBV20-1 and TRBJ2-7, with a weak D call TRBD1 (5 bases). V was cut by 3 bases and J by 2 bases, with 8 bases left in between. The V gene's germline CDR1 is DFQATT and CDR2 SNEGSKA (reference sequence). CDR3 size: 12 residues. For the CDR3, the DNA is TGCAGTGCTAGTGAAGGGGCCTACGAGCAGTACTTC. It yields the protein CSASEGAYEQYF.

The rearrangement links TRBV12-3 or TRBV12-4 to TRBJ1-1; TRBD1 matches at 10 bases. There are 15 residues in the CDR3. J lost 3 bases, V lost 6 bases, and 7 bases had no gene match. The CDR3 sequence: CASSGGGTGDTEAFF. The CDR3, as DNA: TGTGCCAGCAGCGGTGGCGGGACAGGGGACACTGAAGCTTTCTTT.

This clonotype came up many times. This chain's CDR3 is CASKRREPEAFF. The CDR3 DNA sequence: TGTGCCAGCAAGCGAAGGGAGCCTGAAGCTTTCTTT. The genes are TRBV6-1 and TRBJ1-1, with D unclear. The germline gives CDR1 MNHNS, CDR2 SASEGT. The CDR3 consists of 12 residues. V lost 7 bases and J 6 bases, leaving 12 bases between the germline ends.

The chain employs TRBV7-9 and TRBJ2-5; D possibly matches TRBD1 or TRBD2 (5 bases each). Germline assignment: CDR1 SEHNR and CDR2 FQNEAQ (reference sequence). This CDR3 spans 13 amino acids. V was clipped by 4 bases and J by 4 bases, with 10 bases between them. CDR3 loop: CASSWGYGETQYF. The DNA of the CDR3 is TGTGCCAGCAGCTGGGGGTACGGAGAGACCCAGTACTTC.

The chain combines TRBV6-5 with TRBJ2-5; D is perhaps TRBD1 (6 bases). This CDR3 comprises 14 residues. Germline CDR1 reads MNHEY; CDR2 reads SVGAGI. Trimming took 8 bases from V and 5 from J, leaving 18 bases between them. For the CDR3, the DNA is TGTGCCAGCTGTAAGGGCGCAGGGGTGGAGACCCAGTACTTC. It specifies CASCKGAGVETQYF.

This clonotype was found once. V is TRBV24-1 and J is TRBJ2-7; D is perhaps TRBD1 (6 bases). The ends were cut back, 2 bases at V and 8 bases at J, with 9 bases in the middle. This CDR3 is built from 12 residues. Per germline, CDR1 KGHDR and CDR2 SFDVKD. CDR3 residues: CATSDSGDKQYF. CDR3 nucleotide sequence: TGTGCCACCAGTGATTCAGGGGATAAGCAGTACTTC.

The chain joins TRBV20-1 to TRBJ2-6; D unclear. The germline gives CDR1 DFQATT, CDR2 SNEGSKA (reference sequence). The length of the CDR3 is 16 residues. V lost 3 bases and J 0 bases, leaving 12 bases between the germline ends. This chain's CDR3 is CSASGISDSGANVLTF. As DNA, the CDR3 is TGCAGTGCTAGCGGCATATCAGACTCTGGGGCCAACGTCCTGACTTTC.

This clonotype was counted between two and nine times. The gene calls are TRBV18 and TRBJ1-5, with D tentatively TRBD1 (6 bases). The V gene lost 3 bases and the J gene lost 3 bases, with 15 bases spanning the gap. This CDR3 spans 16 amino acids. Germline assignment: CDR1 KGHSH and CDR2 LQKENI. CDR3 sequence reads: CASSPGSRGNNQPQHF. The CDR3 DNA is TGTGCCAGCTCACCGGGGTCCAGGGGCAACAATCAGCCCCAGCATTTT.

In its sample, this clonotype was seen many times. The chain uses TRBV7-2 and TRBJ2-7, with D possibly TRBD1 on 5 matching bases. The CDR3 contains 14 residues. Between the trimmed V and J ends, which lost 5 bases and 5 bases, there was a span of 16 bases. Germline CDR1 and CDR2: SGHTA and FQGNSA. In DNA form, the CDR3 reads TGTGCCAGCAGCCGAATCCTCAGGGAACACGAGCAGTACTTC. Translated: CASSRILREHEQYF.

The rearrangement uses TRBV15 and TRBJ2-5; possibly TRBD2 for D (6 bases). Trimming removed 5 bases from V and 5 bases from J, with 12 bases in between. Per germline, CDR1 LNHNV and CDR2 YYDKDF (reference sequence). This CDR3 has 13 amino acids. This CDR3 reads CATSGGEEETQYF. As DNA, the CDR3 is TGTGCCACCAGCGGAGGGGAGGAGGAGACCCAGTACTTC.

This sequence joins TRBV29-1 and TRBJ2-7; D perhaps matches TRBD1 (5 bases). Germline-derived CDR1 and CDR2 are SQVTM and ANQGSEA. V lost 6 bases, J lost 3 bases, and 12 bases lay in between. The CDR3 consists of 12 residues. The CDR3 DNA sequence: TGCAGCGTCCTGGGGCAGCTCTACGAGCAGTACTTC. Its protein is CSVLGQLYEQYF.

This sequence joins TRBV12-3 or TRBV12-4 and TRBJ1-5, with D hard to call. V dropped 2 bases and J dropped 4 bases, with 15 bases sitting between them. CDR3 length: 16 residues. CDR3 protein: CASSLRPRWGNQPQHF. The CDR3 nucleotides read TGTGCCAGCAGTTTAAGGCCACGATGGGGTAATCAGCCCCAGCATTTT.

This clonotype has at least ten counts. The V gene is TRBV15, the J gene TRBJ2-7, with 7 bases identical to TRBD1. V shed 1 base, J shed 2 bases, and the junction held 20 bases outside the gene matches. There are 20 residues in the CDR3. The germline gives CDR1 LNHNV, CDR2 YYDKDF (reference sequence). Here the CDR3 DNA reads TGTGCCACCAGCAGAGTGCGTCTAGGGGGACGGGACAGCTTCCCCTACGAGCAGTACTTC. Translated, it gives CATSRVRLGGRDSFPYEQYF.

The CDR3 DNA sequence: TGTGCCACCAGCTCACCTTCCTGGGGAGAGACCCAGTACTTC. This codes for CATSSPSWGETQYF. The J gene is TRBJ2-5, the V gene TRBV15, with D uncertain. V was pared by 5 bases and J by 4 bases, with 14 bases between. From germline, CDR1 is LNHNV and CDR2 YYDKDF (reference sequence). The CDR3 is made up of 14 amino acids.

There are a few counts of this clonotype. The chain couples TRBV10-3 to TRBJ1-1; tentatively, D is TRBD1 (5 bases). CDR1 ENHRY and CDR2 SYGVKD come from the germline V gene. This CDR3 region has 13 residues. V was trimmed by 6 bases and J by 2 bases, leaving 10 bases between them. In DNA, the CDR3 is TGTGCCATCAGGGGGACCGATAACACTGAAGCTTTCTTT. It is translated as CAIRGTDNTEAFF.

This clonotype has a single count. This chain's CDR3 is CASSQEIGTPAEDTQYF. In nucleotides, the CDR3 is TGTGCCAGCAGCCAAGAGATCGGGACTCCGGCTGAAGATACGCAGTATTTT. This chain joins TRBV3-1 and TRBJ2-3; possible D gene TRBD2, 6 bases. With 0 bases removed from V and 5 bases from J, the gap between germline ends came to 18 bases. The CDR3 sequence is 17 residues long. CDR1 LGHDT and CDR2 YNNKEL come from the germline V gene (reference sequence).

V gene TRBV2 combines with J gene TRBJ1-2, with 10 bases fitting TRBD1. The CDR3 loop spans 13 amino acids. Germline loops: CDR1 SNHLY, CDR2 FYNNEI. V was clipped by 6 bases and J by 4 bases; unmatched bases: 2. DNA of the CDR3: TGTGCCAGCAGGACAGGGGGCTTCTATGGCTACACCTTC. Its translation is CASRTGGFYGYTF.

Note on this clonotype: Here the CDR3 omits its conserved ending phenylalanine or tryptophan, so a read error is the likely source. The DNA is left out, because the CDR3 cannot be placed on it with certainty; the CDR3 is given as TCRdb lists it. The rearrangement links TRBV7-4 to TRBJ1-4. The CDR3 is 8 amino acids in total, end residues counted. The germline V gene has CDR1 SGHVT and CDR2 SQSDAQ. CDR3 protein: CASSRRVL.

The chain recombines TRBV20-1 with TRBJ1-2, with 10 bases that match TRBD1. V shed 6 bases, J shed 3 bases, and the junction held 7 bases outside the gene matches. The CDR3 totals 14 residues. Germline loops: CDR1 DFQATT, CDR2 SNEGSKA (reference sequence). Written as DNA, the CDR3 is TGCAGTGCGCTGACCGGGACAGGGGACTATGGCTACACCTTC. Translation: CSALTGTGDYGYTF.

This clonotype was counted only a few times. The chain uses TRBV7-9 and TRBJ1-2, with D unresolved. This CDR3 has 13 residues. Trimming removed 3 bases from V and 12 bases from J, with 17 bases in between. Germline CDR1 is SEHNR and CDR2 is FQNEAQ (reference sequence). The CDR3 protein is CASSFRAVSGNTF. The CDR3 DNA is TGTGCCAGCAGCTTTCGGGCAGTGTCTGGAAACACCTTC.